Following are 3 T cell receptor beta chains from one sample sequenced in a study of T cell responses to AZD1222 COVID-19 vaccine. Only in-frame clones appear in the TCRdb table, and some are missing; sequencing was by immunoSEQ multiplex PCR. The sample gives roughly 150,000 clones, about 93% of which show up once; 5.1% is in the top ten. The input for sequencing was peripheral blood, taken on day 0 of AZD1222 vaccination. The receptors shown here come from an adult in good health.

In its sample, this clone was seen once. The chain's CDR3 is CASSESGGASTDTQYF. The CDR3 DNA is TGCGCCAGCAGTGAGTCAGGGGGCGCTAGCACAGATACGCAGTATTTT. The gene calls are TRBV10-1 and TRBJ2-3, with 7 bases matching TRBD1. Germline CDR1 is WNHNN and CDR2 is SYGVQD (reference sequence). J lost 0 bases, V lost 0 bases, and 3 bases had no gene match. The CDR3 is 16 residues long.

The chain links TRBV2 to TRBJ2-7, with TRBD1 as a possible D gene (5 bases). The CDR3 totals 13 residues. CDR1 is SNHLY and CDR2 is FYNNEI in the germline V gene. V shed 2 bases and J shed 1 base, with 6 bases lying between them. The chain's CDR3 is CASSEYRSYEQYF. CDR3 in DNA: TGTGCCAGCAGTGAATACAGGTCCTACGAGCAGTACTTC.

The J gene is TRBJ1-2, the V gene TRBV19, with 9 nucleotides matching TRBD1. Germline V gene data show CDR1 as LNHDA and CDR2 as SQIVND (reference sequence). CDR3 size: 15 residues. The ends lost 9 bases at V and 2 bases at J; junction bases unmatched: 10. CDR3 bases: TGTGCCAGCACCCCGACGACAGGGGGGAACTATGGCTACACCTTC. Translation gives CASTPTTGGNYGYTF.